The 18 T cell receptor beta chains given below trace back to one sample, sequenced in a study of blood T cell repertoires in COVID-19. The table came from immunoSEQ multiplex PCR; TCRdb's copy has only in-frame clones and leaves some out. The sample carries 54,000 or so clones, about 83% recorded once. Sequencing was performed on peripheral blood. The receptors originated from a woman at least 80 years old with acute or convalescent COVID-19.

This clone showed up just once. The chain joins TRBV7-9 to TRBJ2-1; tentative D call: TRBD1 (6 bases). Germline assignment: CDR1 SEHNR and CDR2 FQNEAQ (reference sequence). The V end lost 1 base, the J end lost 1 base, and 11 bases lay between the germline ends. The length of the CDR3 is 16 residues. The DNA of the CDR3 is TGTGCCAGCAGCTTAGGTGGGGGCCGATCCTACAATGAGCAGTTCTTC. Amino acids: CASSLGGGRSYNEQFF.

This rearrangement joins TRBV30 to TRBJ2-1, with TRBD2 as a possible D gene (7 bases). The CDR3 has 14 residues. The germline V and J ends were trimmed by 3 bases and 7 bases, with 16 bases remaining between them. The germline CDR1 and CDR2 sequences are GTSNPN and SVGIG (reference sequence). CDR3 DNA sequence: TGTGCCTGGAGGAAACGGGGGGCCCTGAATGAGCAGTTCTTC. Residues: CAWRKRGALNEQFF.

The rearrangement joins TRBV29-1 to TRBJ2-3; D not certain. The CDR3 has 14 amino acids. The germline gives CDR1 SQVTM, CDR2 ANQGSEA. Trimming took off 4 bases at V and 0 bases at J, with 11 bases between the two ends. The CDR3 DNA follows: TGCAGCGTTGTTGCGGAGAGCAGCACAGATACGCAGTATTTT. Protein product: CSVVAESSTDTQYF.

The gene calls are TRBV4-2 and TRBJ2-1, with D tentatively TRBD1 (6 bases). CDR1 LGHNA and CDR2 YNFKEQ come from the germline V gene. V lost 1 base and J 4 bases, leaving 11 bases between the germline ends. This CDR3 spans 15 amino acids. The CDR3 DNA sequence: TGTGCCAGCAGCCAAGTAGACAGGATGTACAATGAGCAGTTCTTC. Encoded protein: CASSQVDRMYNEQFF.

The chain uses TRBV29-1 and TRBJ2-5; D might be TRBD1 (5 bases). Trimming took 3 bases from V and 3 from J, leaving 14 bases between them. This CDR3 is 14 amino acids long. CDR1 SQVTM and CDR2 ANQGSEA come from the germline V gene. DNA of the CDR3: TGCAGCGTTGAGAACGCAGGGCTAGAAGAGACCCAGTACTTC. Translating it yields CSVENAGLEETQYF.

V and J are TRBV5-1 and TRBJ2-3; 7 bases align to TRBD1. This CDR3 region has 18 residues. Germline CDR1 reads SGHRS; CDR2 reads YFSETQ. The V and J ends lost 0 bases and 1 base, in that order; junction bases with no gene match: 11. As DNA, the CDR3 is TGCGCCAGCAGCTTGGCCCCCGAGGGGGCACCCCGCACAGATACGCAGTATTTT. This encodes CASSLAPEGAPRTDTQYF.

This clone was observed a few times. The gene calls are TRBV6-4 and TRBJ2-2, with 12 bases aligning to TRBD2. From germline, CDR1 is MRHNA and CDR2 SNTAGT. The CDR3 extends over 15 amino acids. V was clipped by 3 bases and J by 4 bases; unmatched bases: 0. The CDR3 spells CASSEGLAGTGELFF. The CDR3 region has the DNA TGTGCCAGCAGTGAGGGACTAGCGGGCACCGGGGAGCTGTTTTTT.

This clone was recorded once. The genes are TRBV9 and TRBJ2-1, with 10 positions matching TRBD1. Losses at the gene ends were 2 bases for V and 7 bases for J; bases not matched to a gene: 6. This CDR3 spans 15 amino acids. Germline V lookup: CDR1 SGDLS, CDR2 YYNGEE. This CDR3 reads CASSVGQGTGNEQFF. CDR3 sequence (DNA): TGTGCCAGCAGCGTGGGACAGGGGACAGGGAATGAGCAGTTCTTC.

CDR3 DNA: TGCGCCAGCAGCCAAGCTCCGGACAGGGGGAGTCGCTACACCTTC. Its translation: CASSQAPDRGSRYTF. This chain connects TRBV4-1 to TRBJ1-2; 10 nucleotides line up with TRBD1. The CDR3 is made up of 15 amino acids. CDR1 and CDR2 (germline): MGHRA, YSYEKL. The trim removed 1 base at V and 9 bases at J, leaving 8 bases unmatched.

The CDR3 nucleotides read TGCGCCAGCAGCCCAGGGGGCCGCTCCTACGAGCAGTACTTC. It specifies CASSPGGRSYEQYF. This chain connects TRBV5-1 to TRBJ2-7; 8 nucleotides match TRBD1. Germline V CDR1 and CDR2: SGHRS, YFSETQ. This CDR3 has 14 amino acids. The ends lost 4 bases at V and 0 bases at J; junction bases unmatched: 3.

This clone was observed a few times. The V gene is TRBV23-1, the J gene TRBJ2-5; 10 bases are a match to TRBD1. TRBV23-1 belongs to the ORF category, with a function that is uncertain. This CDR3 is 15 amino acids long. The J segment lost 1 base and the V segment lost 6 bases, leaving 5 bases of the junction unmatched. This chain's CDR3 is CASSLGQGSQETQYF. The DNA of the CDR3 is TGCGCCAGCAGCTTGGGACAGGGGTCCCAAGAGACCCAGTACTTC.

This rearrangement joins TRBV29-1 to TRBJ2-1, with 8 positions matching TRBD1. There are 16 residues in the CDR3. Per the germline V gene, CDR1 is SQVTM and CDR2 is ANQGSEA. With V trimmed by 0 bases and J by 8 bases, 12 bases remained unmatched. CDR3 nucleotides: TGCAGCGTTGAAGACCCAGGGGGCTTCAATAGGGATGAGCAGTTCTTC. Its protein product is CSVEDPGGFNRDEQFF.

The V gene is TRBV3-1 (or the pseudogene TRBV3-2), the J gene TRBJ2-5, with 10 positions matching TRBD2. This CDR3 contains 18 residues. V shed 0 bases and J 3 bases; nucleotides not matched to a gene: 10. CDR1 and CDR2 from the germline V gene are LGHDT and YNNKEL (reference sequence). CDR3 amino acids: CASSQEVAGGSPKETQYF. The DNA of the CDR3 is TGTGCCAGCAGCCAAGAAGTAGCGGGAGGATCGCCGAAAGAGACCCAGTACTTC.

Only a few counts were recorded for this clone. V is TRBV2 and J is TRBJ2-3; D not certain. The CDR3 consists of 16 residues. V lost 3 bases and J 1 base, leaving 14 bases between the germline ends. Per the germline V gene, CDR1 is SNHLY and CDR2 is FYNNEI. The CDR3, as DNA: TGTGCCAGCAGTGAGCGTGGAGTCGGCGGCACAGATACGCAGTATTTT. Amino acids: CASSERGVGGTDTQYF.

The rearrangement joins TRBV10-3 to TRBJ2-5, with 10 positions matching TRBD2. Germline V lookup: CDR1 ENHRY, CDR2 SYGVKD. J lost 2 bases, V lost 2 bases, and 8 bases had no gene match. The CDR3 totals 17 residues. The CDR3 protein is CAISEKASGGVQETQYF. DNA of the CDR3: TGTGCCATCAGTGAGAAGGCTAGCGGGGGTGTTCAAGAGACCCAGTACTTC.

The count of this clone is one. The chain couples TRBV11-3 to TRBJ1-1; D perhaps matches TRBD1 (5 bases). In germline, CDR1 is SGHNT, CDR2 YENEEA. The CDR3 consists of 15 residues. Trimming removed 0 bases at V and 1 base at J, with 9 bases between. In nucleotides, the CDR3 is TGTGCCAGCAGCTTAGATCAGGGAGGGAACACTGAAGCTTTCTTT. This translates into CASSLDQGGNTEAFF.

This clone is categorized as medium-sized (0.01 to 0.1%). The chain recombines TRBV18 with TRBJ1-5; 8 nucleotides align to TRBD1. V lost 6 bases, J lost 6 bases, and 10 bases stayed unmatched. The CDR3 covers 15 residues. The germline CDR1 and CDR2 sequences are KGHSH and LQKENI. The chain's CDR3 is CASSQTGERSQPQHF. In DNA, the CDR3 is TGTGCCAGCTCGCAGACAGGGGAAAGGAGTCAGCCCCAGCATTTT.

V and J are TRBV7-9 and TRBJ1-2; a possible D gene is TRBD1 (5 bases). Trimming stripped 0 bases from V and 8 bases from J, with 10 bases between. This CDR3 region has 13 residues. From germline, CDR1 is SEHNR and CDR2 FQNEAQ (reference sequence). The CDR3 loop is CASSLARGEGYTF. Written as DNA, the CDR3 is TGTGCCAGCAGCTTAGCGCGGGGGGAGGGCTACACCTTC.